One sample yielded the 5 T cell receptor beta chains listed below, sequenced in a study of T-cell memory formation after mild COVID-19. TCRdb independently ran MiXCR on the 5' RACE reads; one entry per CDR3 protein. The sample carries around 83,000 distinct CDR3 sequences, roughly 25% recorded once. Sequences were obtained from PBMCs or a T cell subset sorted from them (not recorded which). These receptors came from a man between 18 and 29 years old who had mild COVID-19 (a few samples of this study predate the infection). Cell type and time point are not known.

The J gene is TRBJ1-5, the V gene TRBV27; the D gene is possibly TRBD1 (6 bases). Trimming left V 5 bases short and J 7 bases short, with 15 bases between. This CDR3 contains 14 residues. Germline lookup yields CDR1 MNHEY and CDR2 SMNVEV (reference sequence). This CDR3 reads CASSTVQGNQPQHF. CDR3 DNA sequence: TGTGCCAGCAGTACGGTACAGGGTAACCAGCCCCAGCATTTT.

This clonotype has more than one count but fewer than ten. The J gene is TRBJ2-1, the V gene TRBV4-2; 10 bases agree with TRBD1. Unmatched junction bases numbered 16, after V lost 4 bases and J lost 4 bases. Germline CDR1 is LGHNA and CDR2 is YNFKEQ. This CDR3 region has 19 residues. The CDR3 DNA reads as TGTGCCAGCAGCCCCGGGACAGGGGCTTCACTCATCATATACAATGAGCAGTTCTTC. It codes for CASSPGTGASLIIYNEQFF.

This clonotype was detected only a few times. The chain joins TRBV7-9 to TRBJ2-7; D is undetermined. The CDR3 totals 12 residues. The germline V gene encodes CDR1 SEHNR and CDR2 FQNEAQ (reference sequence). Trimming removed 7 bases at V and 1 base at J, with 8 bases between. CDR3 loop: CASTSISYEQYF. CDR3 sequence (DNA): TGTGCCAGCACCTCGATTTCCTACGAGCAGTACTTC. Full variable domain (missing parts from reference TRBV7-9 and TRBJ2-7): DTGVSQNPRHKITKRGQNVTFRCDPISEHNRLYWYRQTLGQGPEFLTYFQNEAQLEKSRLLSDRFSAERPKGSFSTLEIQRTEQGDSAMYLCASTSISYEQYFGPGTRLTVT.

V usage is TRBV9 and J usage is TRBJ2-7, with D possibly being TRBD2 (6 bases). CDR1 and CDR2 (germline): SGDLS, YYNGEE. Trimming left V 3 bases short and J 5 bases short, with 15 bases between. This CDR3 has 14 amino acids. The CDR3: CASSGPGLWDEQYF. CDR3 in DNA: TGTGCCAGCAGCGGACCGGGACTCTGGGACGAGCAGTACTTC.

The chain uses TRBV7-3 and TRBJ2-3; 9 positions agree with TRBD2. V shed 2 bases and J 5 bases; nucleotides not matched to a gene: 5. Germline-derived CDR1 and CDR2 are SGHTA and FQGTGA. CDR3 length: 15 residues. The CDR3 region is CASSLRGGAVDTQYF. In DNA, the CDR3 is TGTGCCAGCAGCTTACGCGGGGGGGCCGTAGATACGCAGTATTTT.